This T cell receptor beta chain emerged from a study of blood T cell repertoires in COVID-19. Profiled with immunoSEQ multiplex PCR; TCRdb holds only in-frame clones, not every one. The data show roughly 230,000 clones, 82% seen once. The CDR3 has 17 residues. The germline V gene has CDR1 SNHLY and CDR2 FYNNEI. J lost 5 bases, V lost 4 bases, and 12 bases had no gene match. This clone has a handful of counts. V usage is TRBV2 and J usage is TRBJ2-3; 10 positions match TRBD2. The sequence was obtained from a woman in her fifties or sixties who had recovered from COVID-19. The sequencing input was PBMCs or T cells enriched from blood (not recorded which). The CDR3: CASSAPWLAGGGDTQYF. The CDR3 bases are TGTGCCAGCAGTGCCCCCTGGTTAGCGGGAGGTGGAGATACGCAGTATTTT.